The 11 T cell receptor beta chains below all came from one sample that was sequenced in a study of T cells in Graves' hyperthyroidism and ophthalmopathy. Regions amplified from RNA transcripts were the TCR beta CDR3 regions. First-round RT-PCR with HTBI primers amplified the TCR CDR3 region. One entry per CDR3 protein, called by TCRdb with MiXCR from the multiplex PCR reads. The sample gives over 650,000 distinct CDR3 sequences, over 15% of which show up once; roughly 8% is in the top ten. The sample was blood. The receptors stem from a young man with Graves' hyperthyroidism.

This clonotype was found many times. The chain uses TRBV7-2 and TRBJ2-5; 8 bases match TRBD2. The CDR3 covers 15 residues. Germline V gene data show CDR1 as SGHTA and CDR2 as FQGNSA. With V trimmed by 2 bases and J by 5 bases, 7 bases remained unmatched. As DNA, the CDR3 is TGTGCCAGCAGCTTAAAGGCGGGAGGAGGGGAGACCCAGTACTTC. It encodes CASSLKAGGGETQYF.

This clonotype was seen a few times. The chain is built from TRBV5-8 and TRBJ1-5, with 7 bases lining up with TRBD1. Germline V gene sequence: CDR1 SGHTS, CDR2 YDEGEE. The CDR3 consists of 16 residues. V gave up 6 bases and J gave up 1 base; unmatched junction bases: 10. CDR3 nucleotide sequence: TGTGCCAGCACCCCAGGGGGATCTGGAAGCAATCAGCCCCAGCATTTT. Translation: CASTPGGSGSNQPQHF.

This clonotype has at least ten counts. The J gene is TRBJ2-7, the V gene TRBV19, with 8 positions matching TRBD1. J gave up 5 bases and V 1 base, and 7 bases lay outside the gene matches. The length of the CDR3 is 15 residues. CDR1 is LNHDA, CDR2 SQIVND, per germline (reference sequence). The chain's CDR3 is CASSIVGQGTNEQYF. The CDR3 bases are TGTGCCAGTAGTATAGTTGGACAGGGTACTAACGAGCAGTACTTC.

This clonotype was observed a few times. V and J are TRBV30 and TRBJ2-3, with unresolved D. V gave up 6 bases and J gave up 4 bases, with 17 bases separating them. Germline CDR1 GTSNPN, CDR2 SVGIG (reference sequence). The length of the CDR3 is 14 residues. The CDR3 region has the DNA TGTGCCTGTCCGAGACATACGAAGCCAGATACGCAGTATTTT. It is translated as CACPRHTKPDTQYF.

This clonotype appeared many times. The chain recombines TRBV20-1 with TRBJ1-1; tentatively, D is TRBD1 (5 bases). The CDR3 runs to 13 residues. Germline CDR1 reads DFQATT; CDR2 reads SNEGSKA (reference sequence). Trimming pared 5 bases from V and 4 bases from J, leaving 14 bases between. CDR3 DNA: TGCAGTGCTCAAAAGGGGATAGGCACTGAAGCTTTCTTT. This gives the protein CSAQKGIGTEAFF.

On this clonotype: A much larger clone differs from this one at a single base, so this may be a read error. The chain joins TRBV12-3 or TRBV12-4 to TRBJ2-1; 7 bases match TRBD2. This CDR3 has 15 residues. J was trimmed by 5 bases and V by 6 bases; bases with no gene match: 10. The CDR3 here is CASSRWAGRDNEQFF. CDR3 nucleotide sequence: TGTGCCAGCAGCCGATGGGCAGGGAGGGACAATGAGCAGTTCTTC.

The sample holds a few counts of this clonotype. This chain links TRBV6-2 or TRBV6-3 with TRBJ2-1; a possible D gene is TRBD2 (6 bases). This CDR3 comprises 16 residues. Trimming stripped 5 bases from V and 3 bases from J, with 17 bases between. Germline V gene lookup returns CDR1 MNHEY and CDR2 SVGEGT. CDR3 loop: CASSPLGRRGYNEQFF. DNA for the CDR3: TGTGCCAGCAGTCCCCTAGGGCGGAGGGGCTACAATGAGCAGTTCTTC.

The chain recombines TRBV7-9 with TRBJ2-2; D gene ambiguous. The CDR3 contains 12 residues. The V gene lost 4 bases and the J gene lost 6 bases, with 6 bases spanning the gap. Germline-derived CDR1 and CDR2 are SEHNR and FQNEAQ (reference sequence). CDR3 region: CASSSQSGELFF. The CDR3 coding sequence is TGTGCCAGCAGCTCCCAATCCGGGGAGCTGTTTTTT.

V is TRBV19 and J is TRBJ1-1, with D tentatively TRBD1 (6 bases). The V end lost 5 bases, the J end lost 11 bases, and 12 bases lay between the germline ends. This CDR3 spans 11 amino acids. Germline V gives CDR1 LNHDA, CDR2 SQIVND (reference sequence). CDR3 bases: TGTGCCAGTAGTTCGACAGGACGGGCTTTCTTT. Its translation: CASSSTGRAFF.

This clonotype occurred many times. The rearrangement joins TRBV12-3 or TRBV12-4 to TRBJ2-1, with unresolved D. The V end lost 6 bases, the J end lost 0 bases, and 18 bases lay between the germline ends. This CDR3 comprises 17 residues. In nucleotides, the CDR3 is TGTGCCAGCAGCCCCCGCTACTTCCCGAGCTCCTACAATGAGCAGTTCTTC. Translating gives CASSPRYFPSSYNEQFF.

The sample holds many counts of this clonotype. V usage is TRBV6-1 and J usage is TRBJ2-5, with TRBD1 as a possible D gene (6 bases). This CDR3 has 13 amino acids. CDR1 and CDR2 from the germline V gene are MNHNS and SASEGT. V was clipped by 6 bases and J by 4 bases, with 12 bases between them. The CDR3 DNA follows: TGTGCCAGCAGGAATCAGGGGCGAGAGACCCAGTACTTC. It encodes CASRNQGRETQYF.